This section outlines one TCR beta chain sequence together with its context. This clonotype was seen a handful of times. Its antigen is not yet known. No base-level quality is on record; no much larger clone is a single base apart. Ficoll-Paque density gradient centrifugation was used to isolate PBMCs. This sample was included in a study of T-cell memory formation after mild COVID-19 (dated by TCRdb to the early 2020s). Concerning the study at large: TCR sequence clusters from the two donors were found to be largely donor specific. T-cell clones expanding and contracting after mild COVID-19 in a couple of donors were tracked by longitudinal TCRalpha and TCRbeta repertoire sequencing. The cohort was made up of two young adult volunteers, one female and one male, who were previously healthy.

Instrument used: Illumina NovaSeq 6000. TCRalpha and TCRbeta cDNA libraries were built by 5'RACE with constant-segment primers, adding sample barcodes and unique molecular identifiers. Trizol reagent was used to extract RNA from every sample. Libraries were amplified in two PCR steps, with a second sample barcode and Illumina TruSeq adapters added in the second step. Sequencing of libraries was performed on an Illumina NovaSeq with 2 x 150 bp paired-end reads. The paper's processing steps were these. With migec v1.2.7, reads were demultiplexed and then collapsed into UMI-guided consensus sequences. Using mixcr v2.1.11, UMI consensuses were aligned to TRA and TRB V and J templates and then assembled into clonotypes. Expanded or contracted clonotypes were those called significant by both edgeR and NoisET, with noise models trained on biological replicates. For edgeR calls, a false discovery rate-adjusted p below 0.01 and a log2 fold-change threshold of 1 were applied. PCA with hierarchical clustering of max-normalized trajectories of the 1000 most abundant clonotypes was used as exploratory dynamics analysis. Each responding clone was given a CD4 or CD8 phenotype based on the CD4+ and CD8+ repertoires, which had been sequenced separately. Using fastp trimming at Q25 and MiXCR clonotype assembly, TCRdb reanalyzed the public sequencing data and kept in-frame beta chains. Each record represents a unique CDR3 protein, reported with the most common genes and DNA among its rows. Here the V and J calls rest on TCRdb's processing, not on the authors' analysis. This sample is represented by roughly 600,000 distinct CDR3 sequences; more than 15% of them were singletons. Of the sample, more than 10% falls within the top ten clones.

Overall study outcomes, separate from this receptor: Some responding clones were detected in pre-infection memory, suggesting pre-existing cross-reactive memory T cells joined the SARS-CoV-2 response. Only two mild cases were covered by the study, and larger cohorts that include severe cases with pre-infection samples were considered necessary. Contracting CD4+ clones turned up mainly in the CM and EM memory subsets, whereas EMRA was where CD8+ clones were enriched. The second-wave clones that peaked on day 37 were not confirmed to be SARS-CoV-2 specific. Clones contracting from day 15 to 85 had balanced CD4/CD8 phenotypes, while a second wave expanding from day 15 to 37 was biased towards CD4+.

The trim is 2 bases for V and 6 bases for J, with a gap of 8 bases between the germline ends. The CDR3 starts with the cysteine, ends with the phenylalanine, and has 12 residues. The kept DNA is CDR3 alone, 36 bases in frame from the first base. CDR1 LGHDT and CDR2 YNNKEL were looked up in the germline V gene (reference sequence). The sequence was collected from an adult woman who had mild COVID-19 (a few samples of this study predate the infection). The sample titles of this study are shuffled in the database, so cell type and time point are left out; the donor was told from shared clones. Recombination linked TRBV3-1 to TRBJ2-7, and TRBD2 may be the D gene, going by 6 matching bases. The sample consisted of PBMCs or a T cell subset sorted from them (not recorded which). This receptor has the CDR3 CASSQIAAEQYF. The sequenced DNA: TGTGCCAGCAGCCAAATAGCGGCCGAGCAGTACTTC.